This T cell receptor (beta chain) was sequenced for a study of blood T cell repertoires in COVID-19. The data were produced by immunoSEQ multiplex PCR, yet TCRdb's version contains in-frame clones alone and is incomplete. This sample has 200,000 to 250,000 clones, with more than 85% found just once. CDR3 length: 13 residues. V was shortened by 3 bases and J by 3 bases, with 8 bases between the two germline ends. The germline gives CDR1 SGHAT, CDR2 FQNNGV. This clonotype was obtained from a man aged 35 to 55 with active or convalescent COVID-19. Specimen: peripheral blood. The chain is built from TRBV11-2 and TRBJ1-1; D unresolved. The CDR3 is CASSFKEDTEAFF. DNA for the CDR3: TGTGCCAGCAGCTTTAAGGAGGACACTGAAGCTTTCTTT.